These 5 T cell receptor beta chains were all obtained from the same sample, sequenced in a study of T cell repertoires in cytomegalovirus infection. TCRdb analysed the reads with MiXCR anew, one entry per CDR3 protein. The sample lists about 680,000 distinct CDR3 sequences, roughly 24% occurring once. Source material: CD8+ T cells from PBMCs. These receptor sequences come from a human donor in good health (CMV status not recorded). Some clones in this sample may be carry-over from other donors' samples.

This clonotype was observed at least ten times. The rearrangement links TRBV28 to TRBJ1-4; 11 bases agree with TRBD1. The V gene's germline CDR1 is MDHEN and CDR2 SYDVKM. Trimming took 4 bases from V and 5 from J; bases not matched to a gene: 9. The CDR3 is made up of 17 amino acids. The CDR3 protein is CASSSRTGGTRNEKLFF. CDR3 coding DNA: TGTGCCAGCAGTTCGCGGACAGGGGGCACGAGAAATGAAAAACTGTTTTTT. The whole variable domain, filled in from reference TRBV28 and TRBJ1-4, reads DVKVTQSSRYLVKRTGEKVFLECVQDMDHENMFWYRQDPGLGLRLIYFSYDVKMKEKGDIPEGYSVSREKKERFSLILESASTNQTSMYLCASSSRTGGTRNEKLFFGSGTQLSVL.

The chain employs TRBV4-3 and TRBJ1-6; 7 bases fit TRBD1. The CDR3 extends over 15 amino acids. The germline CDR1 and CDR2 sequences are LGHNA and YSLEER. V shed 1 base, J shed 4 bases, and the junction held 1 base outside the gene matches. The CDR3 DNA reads TGCGCCAGCAGCCAAGGACAGGGATATAATTCACCCCTCCACTTT. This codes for CASSQGQGYNSPLHF.

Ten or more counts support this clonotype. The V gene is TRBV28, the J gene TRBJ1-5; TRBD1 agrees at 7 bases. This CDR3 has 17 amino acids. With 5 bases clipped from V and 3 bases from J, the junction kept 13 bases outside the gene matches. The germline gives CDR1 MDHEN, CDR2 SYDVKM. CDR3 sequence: CASSPIAPDRINQPQHF. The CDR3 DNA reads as TGTGCCAGCAGTCCCATTGCGCCGGACAGGATCAATCAGCCCCAGCATTTT.

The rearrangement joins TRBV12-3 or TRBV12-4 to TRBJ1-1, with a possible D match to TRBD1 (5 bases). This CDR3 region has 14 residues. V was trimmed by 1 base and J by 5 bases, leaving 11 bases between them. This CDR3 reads CASSLDPAGTEAFF. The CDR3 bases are TGTGCCAGCAGTTTAGATCCGGCAGGGACTGAAGCTTTCTTT.

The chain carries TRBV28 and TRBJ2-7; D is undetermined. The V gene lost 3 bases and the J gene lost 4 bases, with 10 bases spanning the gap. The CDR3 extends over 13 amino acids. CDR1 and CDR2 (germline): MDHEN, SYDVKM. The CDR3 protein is CASSFRGLYEQYV. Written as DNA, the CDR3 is TGTGCCAGCAGTTTCCGCGGTCTTTACGAGCAGTACGTC.